This TCR beta chain was sequenced in a study of blood T cell repertoires in COVID-19. Overall study context: Acute and convalescent COVID-19 specimens originated in the United States, Italy and Spain.

The CDR3 runs 18 residues. Trimming cost V 3 bases and J 2 bases; bases outside gene matches: 9. As originally analysed: It was from reference gene primer amplification that nucleated cell counts were estimated. Only in-frame clones appear in the TCRdb table, and some are missing; sequencing was by immunoSEQ multiplex PCR. The D gene and trimming were derived from the DNA, and the V and J assignments and clone size from that table. The sample holds some 200,000 clones, around 83% seen once. What was sequenced was peripheral blood. This sequence was found in a man aged 45-65 years who had recovered from COVID-19. This sequence joins TRBV5-3 and TRBJ1-5; 12 bases agree with TRBD1. TRBV5-3 is an ORF, with its function uncertain. As DNA, the CDR3 is TGTGCCAGAAGCTCCAAGGGACAGGGGGCTACGGGCAATCAGCCCCAGCATTTT. Protein product: CARSSKGQGATGNQPQHF.